The 9 T cell receptor beta chains given below trace back to one sample, sequenced in a study of OX40 agonist ivuxolimab in advanced cancers. Some clones are missing from TCRdb's copy, which holds only in-frame ones; the method was immunoSEQ multiplex PCR. The repertoire holds over 70,000 clones, with 80% to 90% as singletons. Sequenced material: CD4+ or CD8+ T cells sorted from blood, taken in a trial of the OX40 agonist ivuxolimab. These receptors originate from an adult with an advanced solid tumor such as melanoma, head and neck, liver or kidney cancer.

Comments on this clone: The identical CDR3 is also encoded by other nucleotide sequences in the sample. The V call is TRBV2, the J call TRBJ2-2; D ambiguous. Germline CDR1 reads SNHLY; CDR2 reads FYNNEI. The CDR3 is 11 residues long. Trimming removed 7 bases at V and 4 bases at J, with 4 bases between. Here the CDR3 reads CASMGTGELFF. CDR3 in DNA: TGTGCCAGCATGGGCACCGGGGAGCTGTTTTTT.

The V and J genes are TRBV19 and TRBJ1-6; D is perhaps TRBD1 (6 bases). This CDR3 region has 13 residues. Per germline, CDR1 LNHDA and CDR2 SQIVND (reference sequence). The ends were cut back, 7 bases at V and 10 bases at J, with 14 bases in the middle. CDR3: CASNNDRRSPLHF. CDR3 nucleotides: TGTGCCAGTAACAACGACAGGCGGTCACCCCTCCACTTT. Full variable domain (outside the CDR3, taken from reference TRBV19 and TRBJ1-6): DGGITQSPKYLFRKEGQNVTLSCEQNLNHDAMYWYRQDPGQGLRLIYYSQIVNDFQKGDIAEGYSVSREKKESFPLTVTSAQKNPTAFYLCASNNDRRSPLHFGNGTRLTVT.

The rearrangement links TRBV28 to TRBJ1-2; D is possibly TRBD1 (6 bases). The CDR3 runs 14 residues. Germline V CDR1 and CDR2: MDHEN, SYDVKM. The ends were cut back, 8 bases at V and 4 bases at J, with 17 bases in the middle. CDR3 sequence: CASRSRGAVYGYTF. CDR3 in DNA: TGTGCCAGCCGGAGTCGGGGGGCTGTCTATGGCTACACCTTC.

This clone was counted a few times. The V call is TRBV30, the J call TRBJ1-1; D uncertain. This CDR3 region has 13 residues. V lost 0 bases and J lost 4, with 9 bases in between. Germline loops: CDR1 GTSNPN, CDR2 SVGIG (reference sequence). CDR3 protein: CAWSVNIRTEAFF. The DNA of the CDR3 is TGTGCCTGGAGTGTAAACATTCGCACTGAAGCTTTCTTT.

This chain connects TRBV2 to TRBJ2-1; 12 bases agree with TRBD2. There are 15 residues in the CDR3. CDR1 and CDR2 (germline): SNHLY, FYNNEI. V lost 5 bases and J lost 4; bases outside the gene matches: 3. This CDR3 is CASSQLAGGYNEQFF. The DNA of the CDR3 is TGTGCCAGCAGTCAACTAGCGGGGGGTTACAATGAGCAGTTCTTC.

There are a few counts of this clone. This sequence joins TRBV2 and TRBJ1-6, with D uncertain. V gave up 1 base and J gave up 7 bases, with 11 bases separating them. This CDR3 region has 15 residues. Germline V gives CDR1 SNHLY, CDR2 FYNNEI. The CDR3 region has the DNA TGTGCCAGCAGTGAAGTACTTCGACGGAATTCACCCCTCCACTTT. Translation gives CASSEVLRRNSPLHF. Variable domain in full (rest from reference TRBV2 and TRBJ1-6): EPEVTQTPSHQVTQMGQEVILRCVPISNHLYFYWYRQILGQKVEFLVSFYNNEISEKSEIFDDQFSVERPDGSNFTLKIRSTKLEDSAMYFCASSEVLRRNSPLHFGNGTRLTVT.

The chain carries TRBV5-1 and TRBJ2-2; D call uncertain. The CDR3 is 11 residues long. V was shortened by 5 bases and J by 5 bases, with 4 bases between the two germline ends. Germline V gene sequence: CDR1 SGHRS, CDR2 YFSETQ. The CDR3 is CASRSTGELFF. The DNA of the CDR3 is TGCGCCAGCAGGAGTACCGGGGAGCTGTTTTTT.

This chain uses TRBV30 with TRBJ2-2, with a weak D call TRBD1 (5 bases). Between the trimmed V and J ends, which lost 4 bases and 5 bases, there was a span of 11 bases. The CDR3 consists of 13 residues. Germline CDR1 and CDR2: GTSNPN and SVGIG (reference sequence). The chain's CDR3 is CAWKGPSTGELFF. The CDR3 DNA reads TGTGCCTGGAAGGGGCCGTCAACCGGGGAGCTGTTTTTT.

V usage is TRBV5-1 and J usage is TRBJ2-3, with D maybe TRBD2 (5 bases). CDR3 size: 14 residues. The germline CDR1 and CDR2 sequences are SGHRS and YFSETQ. V was clipped by 0 bases and J by 3 bases, with 8 bases between them. CDR3 sequence reads: CASSLEGATDTQYF. CDR3 in DNA: TGCGCCAGCAGCTTGGAGGGAGCGACAGATACGCAGTATTTT.